The 20 T cell receptor beta chains below were found in one sample sequenced in a study of cytomegalovirus exposure and HLA in healthy donors. Researchers ran the PCR with 60 Vbeta and 13 Jbeta primers. Assay used: immunoSEQ multiplex PCR; TCRdb lists only in-frame clones, some missing. This sample yields about 90,000 clones, of which 60% to 85% are seen a single time; 3.5% to 5.5% belongs to the top ten. Sequenced: PBMCs. The receptors were sampled from a woman in her thirties or forties in good health and CMV-seropositive.

Points on this clone: An end of the junction differs from the germline gene, which may be a read error. The DNA of the CDR3 is TGTTCCAGCAGTTTAAGACCGCCCTCGGAGAATACGCAGTATTTT. Protein sequence: CSSSLRPPSENTQYF. V usage is TRBV7-9 and J usage is TRBJ2-3; D gene unclear. Germline V lookup: CDR1 SEHNR, CDR2 FQNEAQ (reference sequence). The CDR3 is 15 residues long.

The chain links TRBV29-1 to TRBJ2-3, with 7 bases lining up with TRBD1. This CDR3 is 13 amino acids long. Germline lookup yields CDR1 SQVTM and CDR2 ANQGSEA. The junction had 8 bases not matched to a gene; V was cut back by 6 bases and J by 5 bases. The CDR3 DNA follows: TGCAGCGTGGCAGGGGGTGTTAAAGATACGCAGTATTTT. This gives the protein CSVAGGVKDTQYF.

This clone was counted a few times. The chain recombines TRBV4-1 with TRBJ2-7; 7 bases are shared with TRBD1. From germline, CDR1 is MGHRA and CDR2 YSYEKL. With 2 bases clipped from V and 5 bases from J, the junction kept 6 bases outside the gene matches. This CDR3 has 14 amino acids. CDR3 nucleotides: TGCGCCAGCAGCCAAAGGGACAGTGGCCACGAGCAGTACTTC. Amino acid sequence: CASSQRDSGHEQYF.

V is TRBV6-5 and J is TRBJ2-1, with D possibly being TRBD2 (6 bases). Deletions cut 0 bases from V and 7 bases from J, with 16 bases between. The CDR3 spans 16 residues. The V gene's germline CDR1 is MNHEY and CDR2 SVGAGI. The CDR3 nucleotides are TGTGCCAGCAGTTACTCGATTCGGGAGAGGGGTAATGAGCAGTTCTTC. This translates into CASSYSIRERGNEQFF.

The chain couples TRBV25-1 to TRBJ1-4; D gene ambiguous. The ends were cut back, 2 bases at V and 4 bases at J, with 11 bases in the middle. This CDR3 has 15 residues. CDR1 is MGHDK and CDR2 is SYGVNS in the germline V gene. The CDR3: CASSEQRILNEKLFF. The CDR3 DNA is TGTGCCAGCAGTGAACAGAGGATTCTTAATGAAAAACTGTTTTTT.

This chain uses TRBV7-9 with TRBJ2-3; the D gene is possibly TRBD1 (5 bases). Deletions cut 3 bases from V and 2 bases from J, with 12 bases between. Germline CDR1 and CDR2: SEHNR and FQNEAQ (reference sequence). The CDR3 length is 15 residues. CDR3 in DNA: TGTGCCAGCAGCTTGAGCCAGGGCCCCACAGATACGCAGTATTTT. The encoded protein is CASSLSQGPTDTQYF.

The chain links TRBV2 to TRBJ1-1; D call uncertain. The germline CDR1 and CDR2 sequences are SNHLY and FYNNEI. The CDR3 has 16 amino acids. Trimming shortened V by 5 bases and J by 5 bases, and 21 bases separated the two germline ends. CDR3 residues: CASSPPVAAGWTEAFF. CDR3 DNA: TGTGCCAGCAGTCCCCCGGTAGCGGCGGGGTGGACTGAAGCTTTCTTT.

The chain combines TRBV25-1 with TRBJ2-5; D might be TRBD2 (5 bases). The CDR3 spans 13 residues. Per the germline V gene, CDR1 is MGHDK and CDR2 is SYGVNS. The V and J ends lost 10 bases and 0 bases respectively, with 12 bases between them. The CDR3: CAIASGDQETQYF. Written as DNA, the CDR3 is TGTGCCATCGCGTCCGGGGACCAAGAGACCCAGTACTTC.

The chain recombines TRBV7-2 with TRBJ2-5; D is possibly TRBD2 (6 bases). V shed 3 bases and J shed 6 bases, with 17 bases lying between them. CDR3 size: 15 residues. Germline CDR1 reads SGHTA; CDR2 reads FQGNSA. The CDR3 coding sequence is TGTGCCAGCAGCTTGGTGCCGGCCGGGGGAAAGACCCAGTACTTC. Translating it yields CASSLVPAGGKTQYF. The whole variable domain, filled in from reference TRBV7-2 and TRBJ2-5, reads GAGVSQSPSNKVTEKGKDVELRCDPISGHTALYWYRQSLGQGLEFLIYFQGNSAPDKSGLPSDRFSAERTGGSVSTLTIQRTQQEDSAVYLCASSLVPAGGKTQYFGPGTRLLVL.

The rearrangement uses TRBV19 and TRBJ2-1; possible D gene TRBD1, 5 bases. Germline CDR1 reads LNHDA; CDR2 reads SQIVND (reference sequence). The V end lost 3 bases, the J end lost 6 bases, and 9 bases lay between the germline ends. The CDR3 spans 13 residues. CDR3 region: CASSIPTVNEQFF. CDR3 nucleotide sequence: TGTGCCAGTAGTATCCCGACAGTCAATGAGCAGTTCTTC.

This clone has more than one count but fewer than ten. The chain links TRBV6-5 to TRBJ1-2; maybe TRBD1 (5 bases). Germline values: CDR1 MNHEY, CDR2 SVGAGI. Trimming cost V 5 bases and J 0 bases, with 13 bases left between them. The CDR3 has 15 residues. This CDR3 is CASSARDRANYGYTF. The CDR3 nucleotides read TGTGCCAGCAGTGCCCGAGACAGAGCTAACTATGGCTACACCTTC.

This clone came up a few times. The V call is TRBV6-5, the J call TRBJ2-7; tentative D call: TRBD2 (6 bases). This CDR3 has 15 amino acids. In germline, CDR1 is MNHEY, CDR2 SVGAGI. The V end lost 6 bases, the J end lost 5 bases, and 20 bases lay between the germline ends. In nucleotides, the CDR3 is TGTGCCAGCAGCCCCGGGGGAAACCCCTTTCACGAGCAGTACTTC. Amino acid sequence: CASSPGGNPFHEQYF.

The J gene is TRBJ1-2, the V gene TRBV2; 7 nucleotides align to TRBD1. Germline-derived CDR1 and CDR2 are SNHLY and FYNNEI. Losses at the gene ends were 9 bases for V and 4 bases for J; bases not matched to a gene: 11. The CDR3 runs 14 residues. The CDR3 spells CARGGQGVGYGYTF. In nucleotides, the CDR3 is TGTGCCAGAGGAGGGCAGGGGGTGGGCTATGGCTACACCTTC. The full variable domain, in which reference TRBV2 and TRBJ1-2 provide the parts outside the CDR3, is EPEVTQTPSHQVTQMGQEVILRCVPISNHLYFYWYRQILGQKVEFLVSFYNNEISEKSEIFDDQFSVERPDGSNFTLKIRSTKLEDSAMYFCARGGQGVGYGYTFGSGTRLTVV.

V and J are TRBV4-1 and TRBJ1-2; the match to TRBD1 covers 9 bases. The CDR3 spans 14 residues. The J segment lost 6 bases and the V segment lost 4 bases, leaving 6 bases of the junction unmatched. From germline, CDR1 is MGHRA and CDR2 YSYEKL. The CDR3 reads CASSLGTGSNGYTF. CDR3 DNA sequence: TGCGCCAGCAGCCTAGGGACAGGGTCAAATGGCTACACCTTC.

V usage is TRBV14 and J usage is TRBJ1-2; TRBD1 matches 11 bases. Trimming took 2 bases from V and 7 from J; bases not matched to a gene: 6. The CDR3 is 15 amino acids. Germline CDR1 is SGHDN and CDR2 is FVKESK. The DNA of the CDR3 is TGTGCCAGCAGCCAAACGGGACAGGGGGTTATTGGCTACACCTTC. This codes for CASSQTGQGVIGYTF.

V is TRBV27 and J is TRBJ2-7; a weak D match, TRBD1 (5 bases). The CDR3 extends over 13 amino acids. Germline CDR1 is MNHEY and CDR2 is SMNVEV (reference sequence). V was clipped by 2 bases and J by 2 bases, with 7 bases between them. CDR3 residues: CASSLRGTYEQYF. DNA of the CDR3: TGTGCCAGCAGTTTAAGGGGAACCTACGAGCAGTACTTC.

The V call is TRBV9, the J call TRBJ2-3; weak D call: TRBD1 (5 bases). CDR3 size: 14 residues. V was pared by 4 bases and J by 2 bases, with 11 bases between. Germline CDR1 is SGDLS and CDR2 is YYNGEE. The chain's CDR3 is CASSSRTNTDTQYF. CDR3 DNA: TGTGCCAGCAGCTCGCGGACAAACACAGATACGCAGTATTTT.

The chain recombines TRBV7-3 with TRBJ2-3; 8 bases are a match to TRBD2. V shed 5 bases and J 5 bases; nucleotides not matched to a gene: 6. CDR3 length: 14 residues. The V gene's germline CDR1 is SGHTA and CDR2 FQGTGA. The CDR3 is CASSPAGALDTQYF. The CDR3 region has the DNA TGTGCCAGCAGCCCAGCGGGAGCATTAGATACGCAGTATTTT.

This clone appeared a few times. The chain joins TRBV19 to TRBJ1-1; D is possibly TRBD1 (5 bases). This CDR3 region has 13 residues. V lost 3 bases and J lost 6, with 11 bases in between. Germline CDR1 is LNHDA and CDR2 is SQIVND (reference sequence). CDR3 amino acids: CASSIKRDSEAFF. In DNA form, the CDR3 reads TGTGCCAGTAGTATTAAACGGGACTCTGAAGCTTTCTTT.

J is TRBJ2-1 and V is TRBV2; D unresolved. Trimming shortened V by 6 bases and J by 12 bases, and 12 bases separated the two germline ends. This CDR3 comprises 11 residues. Germline loops: CDR1 SNHLY, CDR2 FYNNEI. CDR3 region: CASSPDWAQFF. The CDR3 DNA is TGTGCCAGCAGCCCAGATTGGGCGCAGTTCTTC.